A selection of T cell receptor beta chains follows, all from one sample in a study of T cells after yellow fever vaccination. TCRdb recomputed calls from the 5' RACE reads with MiXCR, one row per CDR3 protein. The sample carries around 140,000 distinct CDR3 sequences, approximately 6.6% recorded once. Sequencing used CD4+ T cells sorted from PBMCs, obtained 10 days after the yellow fever booster vaccination. Every receptor here comes from a man younger than 40 who received the YFV17D yellow fever vaccine. CDR3s include the opening cysteine and the closing phenylalanine or tryptophan. The D gene is left open where the match is weak. Clone size is shown for a subset of rows, as once, few, many or a class of expanded clone.

clone size	V gene	J gene	D gene	CDR3 DNA	CDR3 protein
.	TRBV12-3/TRBV12-4	TRBJ2-1	TRBD2	TGTGCCAGCAGCAAGAGCGGGGCCACCTACAATGAGCAGTTCTTC	CASSKSGATYNEQFF
many	TRBV7-2	TRBJ2-7	TRBD2	TGTGCCAGCAGCGGATCTAGCGGAAACTCCTACGAGCAGTACTTC	CASSGSSGNSYEQYF
many	TRBV9	TRBJ1-1	TRBD1	TGTGCCAGCAGCGTAGGCCCGACAGGGTCGGGTGAAGCTTTCTTT	CASSVGPTGSGEAFF
many	TRBV20-1	TRBJ1-1	.	TGCAGTGCTAGCACCACAGGGTCTTCTGAAGCTTTCTTT	CSASTTGSSEAFF
many	TRBV5-1	TRBJ2-1	.	TGCGCCAGCAGCTTGATGAGCTTCAATGAGCAGTTCTTC	CASSLMSFNEQFF
few	TRBV11-2	TRBJ2-7	.	TGTGCCAGCAGCTTAGCCGGGACGGCGGCCTACGAGCAGTACTTC	CASSLAGTAAYEQYF
many	TRBV7-9	TRBJ1-3	.	TGTGCCAGCCGCCAGGAGTCAACTGGAAACACCATATATTTT	CASRQESTGNTIYF
many	TRBV6-2/TRBV6-3	TRBJ2-1	.	TGTGCCAGCAGCCACAACAATGAGCAGTTCTTC	CASSHNNEQFF
many	TRBV15	TRBJ1-5	.	TGTGCCACCAGCTCCTACACTCAGCCCCAGCATTTT	CATSSYTQPQHF
many	TRBV7-2	TRBJ2-1	TRBD2	TGTGCCAGCAGCTCGACGCTCTCCGGGACTAGGGGGTTCTTC	CASSSTLSGTRGFF
many	TRBV5-1	TRBJ2-7	TRBD1	TGCGCCAGCAGCCCACGCCCTTCGACAGGGAGAGGCGAGCAGTACTTC	CASSPRPSTGRGEQYF
.	TRBV4-3	TRBJ2-7	.	TGCGCCAGCAGCCAGGAGACCACCCCCTCCTACGAGCAGTACTTC	CASSQETTPSYEQYF
many	TRBV29-1	TRBJ2-7	.	TGCAGCGTTGAGATTTACCGGGACTACGAGCAGTACTTC	CSVEIYRDYEQYF
.	TRBV28	TRBJ2-7	.	TGTGCCAGCAGTTTAACCACTATTAACGAGCAGTACTTC	CASSLTTINEQYF
many	TRBV20-1	TRBJ2-1	.	TGCAGTGGCGAAGGAAGTCCCTACAATGAGCAGTTCTTC	CSGEGSPYNEQFF
.	TRBV3-1	TRBJ2-5	TRBD2	TGTGCCAGCAGTAGAACCGGGACTAGCGGGAGAGGGGGGCAGACCCAGTACTTC	CASSRTGTSGRGGQTQYF
many	TRBV18	TRBJ2-3	.	TGTGCCAGCTCACCACTCCCAGCAACAGATACGCAGTATTTT	CASSPLPATDTQYF
many	TRBV18	TRBJ2-3	TRBD2	TGTGCCAGCTCACGACTAGCGAGCACAGATACGCAGTATTTT	CASSRLASTDTQYF
many	TRBV7-6	TRBJ2-5	TRBD2	TGTGCCAGCAGCCATAGCGGGAGGGTTCAAGAGACCCAGTACTTC	CASSHSGRVQETQYF
many	TRBV10-3	TRBJ1-2	.	TGTGCCATCAGTTACAGGGCTTCCTATGGCTACACCTTC	CAISYRASYGYTF
many	TRBV10-3	TRBJ2-3	.	TGTGCCATCAGTGAGTCGATGGGCTTCACAGATACGCAGTATTTT	CAISESMGFTDTQYF
many	TRBV9	TRBJ2-2	.	TGTGCCAGCAGCGTAGGAGGAACCGGGGAGCTGTTTTTT	CASSVGGTGELFF
many	TRBV3-1	TRBJ2-7	.	TGTGCCAGCAGTCAGAGGTACGAGCAGTACTTC	CASSQRYEQYF
many	TRBV20-1	TRBJ2-2	.	TGCAGTGCTAGAGGCCCACACGAGACGAACACCGGGGAGCTGTTTTTT	CSARGPHETNTGELFF
few	TRBV7-8	TRBJ2-5	.	TGTGCCAGCAGCTTAGCCAGGCAACATCAAGAGACCCAGTACTTC	CASSLARQHQETQYF
few	TRBV20-1	TRBJ1-5	TRBD1	TGCAGTGCTAGTCCGGGACAGTATAGCAATCAGCCCCAGCATTTT	CSASPGQYSNQPQHF
many	TRBV28	TRBJ2-1	TRBD2	TGTGCCAGCAGTCTTTTAGCGGGAATAGGGTACAATGAGCAGTTCTTC	CASSLLAGIGYNEQFF